This T cell receptor (beta chain) is drawn from a study of blood T cell repertoires in COVID-19. Overall study context: The analysed material was cDNA or gDNA that came from T cells, B-cell-depleted T cells, or PBMCs.

With respect to this clone: Other nucleotide sequences from this sample produce the same CDR3.

The CDR3 runs to 13 residues. V was clipped by 5 bases and J by 1 base, with 8 bases between them. Germline V gene data show CDR1 as SGHTA and CDR2 as FQGTGA. How the authors handled the data: Cell counts per sample came from amplifying reference gene primers. Profiled with immunoSEQ multiplex PCR; TCRdb holds only in-frame clones, not every one. V, J and clone size were drawn from that table, and D and trimming were deduced from the DNA. The sample lists 150,000 to 200,000 clones; 60% to 85% were seen once. The chain combines TRBV7-3 with TRBJ1-1, with a weak D call TRBD1 (6 bases). The TCR comes from a man in his sixties with acute or convalescent COVID-19. The specimen was peripheral blood. The CDR3 coding sequence is TGTGCCAGCAGCCTACAGGGGAACACTGAAGCTTTCTTT. Protein product: CASSLQGNTEAFF.